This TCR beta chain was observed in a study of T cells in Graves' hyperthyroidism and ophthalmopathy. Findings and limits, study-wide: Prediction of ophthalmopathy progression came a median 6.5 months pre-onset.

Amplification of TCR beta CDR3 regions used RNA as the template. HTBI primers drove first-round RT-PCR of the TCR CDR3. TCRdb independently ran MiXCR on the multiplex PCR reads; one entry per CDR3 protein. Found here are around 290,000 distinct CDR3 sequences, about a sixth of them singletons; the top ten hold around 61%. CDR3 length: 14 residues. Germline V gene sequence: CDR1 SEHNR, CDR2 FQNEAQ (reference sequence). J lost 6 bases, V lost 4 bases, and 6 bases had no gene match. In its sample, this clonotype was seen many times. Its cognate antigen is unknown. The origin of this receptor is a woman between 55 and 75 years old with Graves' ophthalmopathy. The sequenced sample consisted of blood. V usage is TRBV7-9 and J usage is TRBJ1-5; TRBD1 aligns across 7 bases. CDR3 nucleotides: TGTGCCAGCAGCTCCCAGACAGGGATTCAGCCCCAGCATTTT. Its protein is CASSSQTGIQPQHF.